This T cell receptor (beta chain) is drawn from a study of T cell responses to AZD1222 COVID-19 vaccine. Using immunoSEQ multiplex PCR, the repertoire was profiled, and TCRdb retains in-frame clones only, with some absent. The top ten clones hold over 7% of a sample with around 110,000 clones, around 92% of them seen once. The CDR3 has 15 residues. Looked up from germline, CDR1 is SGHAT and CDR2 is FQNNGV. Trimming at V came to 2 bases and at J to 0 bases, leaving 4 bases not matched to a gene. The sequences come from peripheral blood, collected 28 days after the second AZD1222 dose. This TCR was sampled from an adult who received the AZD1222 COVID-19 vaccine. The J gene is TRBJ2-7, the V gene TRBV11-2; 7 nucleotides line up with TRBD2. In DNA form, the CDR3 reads TGTGCCAGCAGCTTACGCGGGAGTGACTCCTACGAGCAGTACTTC. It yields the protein CASSLRGSDSYEQYF. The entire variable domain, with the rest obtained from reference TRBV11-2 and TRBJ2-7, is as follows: EAGVAQSPRYKIIEKRQSVAFWCNPISGHATLYWYQQILGQGPKLLIQFQNNGVVDDSQLPKDRFSAERLKGVDSTLKIQPAKLEDSAVYLCASSLRGSDSYEQYFGPGTRLTVT.